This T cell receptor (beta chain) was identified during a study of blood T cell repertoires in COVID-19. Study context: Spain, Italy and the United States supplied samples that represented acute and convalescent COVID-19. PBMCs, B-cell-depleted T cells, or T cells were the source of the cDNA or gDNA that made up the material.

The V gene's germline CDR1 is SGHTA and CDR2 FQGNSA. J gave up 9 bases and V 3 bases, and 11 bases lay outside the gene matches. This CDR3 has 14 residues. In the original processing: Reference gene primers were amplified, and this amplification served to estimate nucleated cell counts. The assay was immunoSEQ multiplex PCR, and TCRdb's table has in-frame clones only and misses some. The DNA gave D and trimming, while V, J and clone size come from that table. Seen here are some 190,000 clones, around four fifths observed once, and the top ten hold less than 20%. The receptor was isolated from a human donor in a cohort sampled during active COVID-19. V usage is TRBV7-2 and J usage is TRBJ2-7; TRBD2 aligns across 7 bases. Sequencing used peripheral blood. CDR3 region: CASSLLAGASVQYF. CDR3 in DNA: TGTGCCAGCAGCTTGCTGGCGGGAGCATCAGTGCAGTACTTC.